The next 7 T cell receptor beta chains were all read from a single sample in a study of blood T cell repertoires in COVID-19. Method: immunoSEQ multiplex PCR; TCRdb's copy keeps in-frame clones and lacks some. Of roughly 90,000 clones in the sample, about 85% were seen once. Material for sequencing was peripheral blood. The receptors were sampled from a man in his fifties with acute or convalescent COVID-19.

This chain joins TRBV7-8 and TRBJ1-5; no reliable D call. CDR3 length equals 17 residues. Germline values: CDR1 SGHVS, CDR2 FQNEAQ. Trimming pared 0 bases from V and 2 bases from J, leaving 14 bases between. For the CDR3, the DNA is TGTGCCAGCAGCTTAGCGGCGGGCTCCTTAGGCAATCAGCCCCAGCATTTT. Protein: CASSLAAGSLGNQPQHF. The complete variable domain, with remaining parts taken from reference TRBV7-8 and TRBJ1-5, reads GAGVSQSPRYKVAKRGQDVALRCDPISGHVSLFWYQQALGQGPEFLTYFQNEAQLDKSGLPSDRFFAERPEGSVSTLKIQRTQQEDSAVYLCASSLAAGSLGNQPQHFGDGTRLSIL.

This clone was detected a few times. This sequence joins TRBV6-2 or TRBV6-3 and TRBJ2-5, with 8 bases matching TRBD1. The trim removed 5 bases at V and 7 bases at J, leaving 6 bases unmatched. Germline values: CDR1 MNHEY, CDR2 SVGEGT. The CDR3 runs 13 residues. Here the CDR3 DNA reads TGTGCCAGCAGTCGGACAGGGACGGTGACCCAGTACTTC. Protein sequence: CASSRTGTVTQYF.

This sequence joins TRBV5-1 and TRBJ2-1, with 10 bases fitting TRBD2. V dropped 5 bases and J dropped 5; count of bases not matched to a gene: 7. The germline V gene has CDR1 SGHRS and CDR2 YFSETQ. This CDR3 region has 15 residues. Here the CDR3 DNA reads TGCGCCAGCAGACAAACTGGACTAGCGGACAATGAGCAGTTCTTC. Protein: CASRQTGLADNEQFF. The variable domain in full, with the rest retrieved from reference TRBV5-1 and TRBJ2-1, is KAGVTQTPRYLIKTRGQQVTLSCSPISGHRSVSWYQQTPGQGLQFLFEYFSETQRNKGNFPGRFSGRQFSNSRSEMNVSTLELGDSALYLCASRQTGLADNEQFFGPGTRLTVL.

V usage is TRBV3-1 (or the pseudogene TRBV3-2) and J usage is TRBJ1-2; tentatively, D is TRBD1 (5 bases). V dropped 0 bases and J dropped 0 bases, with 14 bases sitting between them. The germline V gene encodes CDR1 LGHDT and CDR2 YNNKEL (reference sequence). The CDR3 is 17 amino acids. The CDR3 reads CASSQEARQTPNYGYTF. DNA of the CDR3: TGTGCCAGCAGCCAAGAAGCAAGACAGACGCCTAACTATGGCTACACCTTC.

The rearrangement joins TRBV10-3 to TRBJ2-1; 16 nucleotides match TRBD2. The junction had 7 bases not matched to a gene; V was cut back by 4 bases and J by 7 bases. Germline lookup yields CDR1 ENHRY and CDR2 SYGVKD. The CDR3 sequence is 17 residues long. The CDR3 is CAISGGTGLAGGNEQFF. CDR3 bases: TGTGCCATCAGTGGGGGAACGGGACTAGCGGGAGGGAATGAGCAGTTCTTC.

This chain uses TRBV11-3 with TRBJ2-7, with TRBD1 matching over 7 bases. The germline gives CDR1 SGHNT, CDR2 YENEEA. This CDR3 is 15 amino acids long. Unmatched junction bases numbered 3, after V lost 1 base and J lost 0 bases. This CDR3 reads CASSLGGQSSYEQYF. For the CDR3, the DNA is TGTGCCAGCAGCTTAGGGGGACAGAGCTCCTACGAGCAGTACTTC.

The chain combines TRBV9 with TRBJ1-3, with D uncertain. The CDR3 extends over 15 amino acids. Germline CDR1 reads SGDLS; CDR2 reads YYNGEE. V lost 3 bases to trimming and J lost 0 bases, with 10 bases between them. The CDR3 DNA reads TGTGCCAGCAGCGGAGGTGAATTCTCTGGAAACACCATATATTTT. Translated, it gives CASSGGEFSGNTIYF.